A selection of T cell receptor beta chains follows, all from one sample in a study of metastatic and nonmetastatic thyroid tumors. TCRdb called clones again from the PCR reads with MiXCR. The table records around 25,000 clones, about a quarter of them present only once. Sequencing used blood. These receptor sequences come from a male donor with papillary thyroid cancer or a benign thyroid nodule (not recorded which). Some clones in this sample may be carry-over from other donors' samples. Both conserved end residues are part of each CDR3. D genes are given only for firm matches. For some rows the clone size is stated as once, few or many, or as a class when expanded; others skip it.

j_call v_call d_call clone_size cdr3_nt cdr3_aa
TRBJ2-3 TRBV3-1 NA NA TGTGCCAGCAGCCATCGTGGTCGGGGAGGCACAGATACGCAGTATTTT CASSHRGRGGTDTQYF
TRBJ2-1 TRBV11-2 NA once TGTGGCAGCAGCCCGCAAGGGGCCCCTTCCTTCAATGAGCAGTTCTTC CGSSPQGAPSFNEQFF
TRBJ2-1 TRBV7-6 NA many TGTGCCAGCAGCTTCCCGTCGACCCATGAGCAGTTCTTC CASSFPSTHEQFF
TRBJ2-2 TRBV2 TRBD1 many TGTGCCAGCAGTGTAAGGGGGCCGAATACCGGGGAGCTGTTTTTT CASSVRGPNTGELFF
TRBJ1-5 TRBV3-1 NA NA TGTGCCAGCAGCCAAGATCCCCAGGGAGGCCTGCCTGATGGCAATCAGCCCCAGCATTTT CASSQDPQGGLPDGNQPQHF
TRBJ2-1 TRBV29-1 NA many TGCAGCGCTGCCCTCTTCCCCTACAATGAGCAGTTCTTC CSAALFPYNEQFF
TRBJ2-3 TRBV20-1 NA NA TGCAGTGCTAGCCGCGGAGGGGCCCCCACAGATACTCAGTATTTT CSASRGGAPTDTQYF
TRBJ1-1 TRBV27 TRBD1 NA TGTCCCAGCAGCCTTGTTCGGACAGGGGACATTAACACTGAAGCTTTCTTT CPSSLVRTGDINTEAFF
TRBJ1-6 TRBV11-1 NA NA TGTGCCAGCAGCTCCAATGCACGGACGGGGAATTCACCCCTCCACTTT CASSSNARTGNSPLHF
TRBJ1-3 TRBV11-2 NA NA TGTGCCAGCAGCTTAGGGGGCCCGGGAAACACCATATATTTT CASSLGGPGNTIYF
TRBJ1-1 TRBV5-1 NA NA TGCGTCAGCAGATTGGGATGGACAAACCTGAACACTGAAGCTTTCTTT CVSRLGWTNLNTEAFF
TRBJ2-7 TRBV29-1 TRBD1 many TGCAGCGTGACTATGGTGGGACAGGGGCACGAGCAGTACTTC CSVTMVGQGHEQYF
TRBJ2-1 TRBV9 NA NA TGTGCCAGCATCGTGGGACTTAGCGTGAGCTCCTACACTGAGCAGTTCTTC CASIVGLSVSSYTEQFF
TRBJ2-5 TRBV12-5 NA many TGTGCTAGTGGTTTGGGCAGTCAGGTCCAAGAGACCCAGTACTTC CASGLGSQVQETQYF
TRBJ1-5 TRBV20-1 NA NA TGCAGTTCTACTGCGACAGTGCTCCTCGGTCAGCCCCAGCATTTT CSSTATVLLGQPQHF
TRBJ2-2 TRBV5-5 TRBD2 many TGTGCCAGCAGCTGGGGCACTAGCGGCACCGGGGAGCTGTTTTTT CASSWGTSGTGELFF
TRBJ2-1 TRBV11-2 TRBD2 NA TGTGCCAGCCGTAGCGGGAGAGACAATGAGCAGTTCTTC CASRSGRDNEQFF
TRBJ1-6 TRBV27 NA few TGTGCCAGCAGGCGAACCCAAGGGACGGGTAAGAATTCACCCCTCCACTTT CASRRTQGTGKNSPLHF
TRBJ1-6 TRBV7-9 NA many TGTGCCAGCAGCCTCCGGGACCAGACCTCACCCCTCCACTTT CASSLRDQTSPLHF
TRBJ2-6 TRBV28 NA NA TGTGCCAGCAGTTTAAGCAGGTACCGCTCTGGGGCCAACGTCCTGACTTTC CASSLSRYRSGANVLTF
TRBJ2-7 TRBV25-1 TRBD2 NA TGTGCCAGCAGTGGTTGTAGACTAGCGCACTACGAGCAGTACTTC CASSGCRLAHYEQYF
TRBJ2-3 TRBV5-1 NA once TGCGCCAGCATGGCCCCTATTAACCCAGATACGCAGTATTTT CASMAPINPDTQYF
TRBJ2-1 TRBV2 NA many TGTGCCAGCTCGGCTAGCAATGAGCAGTTCTTC CASSASNEQFF
TRBJ1-1 TRBV28 NA few TGTGCCAGCACCGCCCCTCCCCGTGAGGCTTTCTTT CASTAPPREAFF
TRBJ2-7 TRBV5-1 NA many TGCGCCAGCAACGACGAGCTGACCTACGAGCAGTACTTC CASNDELTYEQYF
TRBJ1-1 TRBV5-4 NA many TGTGTATTAAAGGTAGGGCCAGGTGATCAGAGGGCTTTCTTT CVLKVGPGDQRAFF
TRBJ2-3 TRBV10-3 NA many TGTGCCATCAGTGTGAGTGCCACAGATACGCAGTATTTT CAISVSATDTQYF
TRBJ2-1 TRBV7-2 NA many TGTGCCAGCAGCCTATCCCCCCAAGCAGAGGGGCAGTTCTTC CASSLSPQAEGQFF
TRBJ2-1 TRBV6-4 NA many TGTGCCAGCAGGACGCCGGGGGCGGGAGTCCTACATGAGCAGTTCTTC CASRTPGAGVLHEQFF
TRBJ2-5 TRBV7-3 TRBD2 few TGTGCCAGCAGCTTACTGGGCGGGAGTGAGACCCAGTACTTC CASSLLGGSETQYF
TRBJ1-1 TRBV12-3/TRBV12-4 TRBD1 many TGTGCCAGCAGTCCAACCGGGACAGGCTTAATGAACACTGAAGCTTTCTTT CASSPTGTGLMNTEAFF
TRBJ2-7 TRBV6-1 TRBD1 NA TGTGCCAGCAGTGAAGGACAGGGGGCGGGTGAGCAGTACTTC CASSEGQGAGEQYF
TRBJ1-3 TRBV7-2 TRBD1 few TGTGCCAGCAGCTTAGGACCACAGGGGGGAAACACCATATATTTT CASSLGPQGGNTIYF
TRBJ2-1 TRBV6-1 TRBD1 few TGTGCGACCGGGACAGGGGTAAATGAGCAGTTCTTC CATGTGVNEQFF
TRBJ2-3 TRBV12-3/TRBV12-4 NA medium-sized TGTGCCAGCAGTGAGTGGGATACGCAGTATTTT CASSEWDTQYF
TRBJ2-7 TRBV6-1 TRBD1 many TGTGCCAGCAGATGGACAGGGGCCTACGAGCAGTACTTC CASRWTGAYEQYF
TRBJ2-1 TRBV20-1 TRBD2 many TGCAGTGCTAGAGATCAGAGCGGGAGTTCCTACAATGAGCAGTTCTTC CSARDQSGSSYNEQFF
TRBJ2-7 TRBV15 NA medium-sized TGTGCCACCAGCAGAGAAATTGGGCGCCCCTACGAGCAGTACTTC CATSREIGRPYEQYF
TRBJ1-5 TRBV27 TRBD1 many TGTGCCAGCAGTTTGGGACAGGGCAATCAGCCCCAGCATTTT CASSLGQGNQPQHF
TRBJ1-5 TRBV20-1 NA many TGCAGTGCTAGAGATCGAGGGGGCAATCAGCCCCAGCATTTT CSARDRGGNQPQHF
TRBJ1-1 TRBV6-1 TRBD1 few TGTGCCAGCAGTCGTCCAGGGGGAGCGGAAGCTTTATTT CASSRPGGAEALF
TRBJ2-7 TRBV30 TRBD1 many TGTGCCTGGGACAAGCGGGACAGGGCCTACGAGCAGTACTTC CAWDKRDRAYEQYF
TRBJ2-7 TRBV6-1 NA few TGTGCCAGCAGCGTACTATCGGGAGCCTACGAGCAGTACTTC CASSVLSGAYEQYF
TRBJ2-1 TRBV20-1 TRBD2 many TGCAGTGCTAGACTAGCGGACAATGAGCAGTTCTTC CSARLADNEQFF
TRBJ1-1 TRBV5-4 NA NA TGTGCCAGCAGCTCAGGGAGGGGGAACCATGAAGCTTTCTTT CASSSGRGNHEAFF
TRBJ2-5 TRBV4-1 NA many TGCGCCAGCAGCCCTGTCAAGGGTGAGACCCAGTACTTC CASSPVKGETQYF
TRBJ2-2 TRBV6-1 NA NA TGTGCCAGCAACCAAGGGGGTCCCGGGGATCTGCTTTTT CASNQGGPGDLLF
TRBJ2-1 TRBV20-1 NA NA TGCAGTGCTAGTTTGGGACCCAACAATGAGCAGTTCTTC CSASLGPNNEQFF
TRBJ2-2 TRBV5-1 NA many TGCGCCAGCAGCTTGAATACGTACACCGGGGAGCTGTTTTTT CASSLNTYTGELFF
TRBJ1-4 TRBV3-1 NA many TGTGCCAGCAGCCTCGAGGGGGGATCTGAAAAACTGTTTTTT CASSLEGGSEKLFF
TRBJ2-3 TRBV27 TRBD2 NA TGTTCCAGCGCCGGGCTAGCGGGAGCGGCAGATACGCAGTGTTTT CSSAGLAGAADTQCF
TRBJ2-7 TRBV6-1 TRBD2 few TGTGCCAGCAACGGACTAGCGGGAGACTCCTCCTACGAGCAGTACTTC CASNGLAGDSSYEQYF
TRBJ2-3 TRBV12-3/TRBV12-4 NA NA TGTGCCAGCAGTCCCCTCGGACGGGAACCGAATTTT CASSPLGREPNF
TRBJ2-7 TRBV28 NA medium-sized TGTGCCAGCAGCACGAACCGCTACGAGCAGTACTTC CASSTNRYEQYF
TRBJ2-7 TRBV11-3 TRBD2 NA TGTGCCAGCAGCTTAGGACTAGCGGATTCCTACGAGCAGTACTTC CASSLGLADSYEQYF